Reported below is one T cell receptor (beta chain). What antigen it recognizes has not been identified. The germline V gene (reference sequence) yields DFQATT for CDR1 and SNEGSKA for CDR2. The CDR3 holds 15 amino acids from the cysteine to the phenylalanine. The DNA is unrecorded. The data were obtained in a study of T cells expressing NK-cell markers (dated by TCRdb to 2018 to 2021). Background for the entire study: Seven or eight donors provided sorted CD3+CD56+NKG2C+, CD3+CD56+NKG2C- and CD3+CD56-NKG2C+ T-cell subsets, whose TCR beta-chain repertoires were profiled. Of the eight sequenced donors, seven were found to be HCMV-seropositive and one was found to be HCMV-seronegative. Sequencing of the libraries produced 2 x 150 bp reads on Illumina HiSeq 2000/2500, MiSeq or NextSeq. All eight donors whose samples were sequenced were randomly selected healthy volunteers, three of them men and five women.

A commercial ELISA kit detecting HCMV-specific IgG in serum was used to determine HCMV serostatus. Ficoll density gradient centrifugation was used to isolate peripheral blood mononuclear cells from blood. Broad study findings and their caveats: Whether the expanded NKG2C-expressing T cell clones were specific for HCMV antigens was left unclear. Those dominant clonotypes were again the most abundant among CD3+CD56-NKG2C+ cells in a handful of donors, at about 25-65%. In a handful of donors, the dominant CD3+CD56+NKG2C+ clonotypes were among the top 10 CD8+ clonotypes and accounted for 1.0-7.0% of CD8+ T cells.

The sequencing machine was an Illumina HiSeq 2000. The TCR beta cDNA libraries were made using 5'RACE template switching, a step that added both a universal primer site and unique molecular identifiers. Priming for cDNA synthesis came from the TCR beta constant segment, and two successive PCR amplification steps followed. For the original study's pipeline: Reads were demultiplexed and grouped by UMI with MIGEC, and clonotypes were assembled and quantified with MiTCR. To exclude erroneous sequences, only TCR cDNA sequences supported by at least two reads were retained. The tcR package was used for downstream repertoire analysis, and clonotypes were matched between fractions using CDR3 nucleotide sequence together with V segment. VDJmatch was used to annotate antigen specificity against VDJdb, with one amino acid substitution in CDR3 allowed. TCRdb reprocessed the reads, reporting each CDR3 protein sequence once and no DNA. V and J calls and clone size were set by TCRdb, not the authors. The sample table holds some 280,000 distinct CDR3 sequences. The ten top clones hold under 0.5% of the sample.

The sample comprised blood T cells: a sorted CD56 or NKG2C T cell subset, CD4+ or CD8+ T cells, or bulk PBMC T cells (not recorded which). The source is a man aged 18 to 35 in good health. Donor details come from another sample of the same person, matched by shared clones. The rearrangement combines TRBV20-1 with TRBJ2-1; TCRdb calls TRBD2, which cannot be checked without DNA. The CDR3 protein: CSARVRLAMDNEQFF.